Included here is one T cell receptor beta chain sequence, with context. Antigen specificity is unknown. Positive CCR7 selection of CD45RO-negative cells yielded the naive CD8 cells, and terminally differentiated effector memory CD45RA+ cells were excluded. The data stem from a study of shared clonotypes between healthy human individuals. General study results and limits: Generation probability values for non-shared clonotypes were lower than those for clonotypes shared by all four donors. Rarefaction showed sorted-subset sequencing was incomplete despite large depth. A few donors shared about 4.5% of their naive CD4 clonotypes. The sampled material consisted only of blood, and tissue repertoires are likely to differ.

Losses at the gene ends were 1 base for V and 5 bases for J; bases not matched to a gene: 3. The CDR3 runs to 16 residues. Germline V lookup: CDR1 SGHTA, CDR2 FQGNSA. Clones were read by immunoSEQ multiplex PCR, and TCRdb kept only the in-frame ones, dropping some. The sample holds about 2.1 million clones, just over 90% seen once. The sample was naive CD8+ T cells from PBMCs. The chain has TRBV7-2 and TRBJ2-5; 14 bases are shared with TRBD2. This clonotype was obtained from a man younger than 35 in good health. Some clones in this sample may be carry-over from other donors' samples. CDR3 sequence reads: CASSLVTSGRVETQYF. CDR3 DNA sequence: TGTGCCAGCAGCTTAGTGACTAGCGGGAGGGTTGAGACCCAGTACTTC.